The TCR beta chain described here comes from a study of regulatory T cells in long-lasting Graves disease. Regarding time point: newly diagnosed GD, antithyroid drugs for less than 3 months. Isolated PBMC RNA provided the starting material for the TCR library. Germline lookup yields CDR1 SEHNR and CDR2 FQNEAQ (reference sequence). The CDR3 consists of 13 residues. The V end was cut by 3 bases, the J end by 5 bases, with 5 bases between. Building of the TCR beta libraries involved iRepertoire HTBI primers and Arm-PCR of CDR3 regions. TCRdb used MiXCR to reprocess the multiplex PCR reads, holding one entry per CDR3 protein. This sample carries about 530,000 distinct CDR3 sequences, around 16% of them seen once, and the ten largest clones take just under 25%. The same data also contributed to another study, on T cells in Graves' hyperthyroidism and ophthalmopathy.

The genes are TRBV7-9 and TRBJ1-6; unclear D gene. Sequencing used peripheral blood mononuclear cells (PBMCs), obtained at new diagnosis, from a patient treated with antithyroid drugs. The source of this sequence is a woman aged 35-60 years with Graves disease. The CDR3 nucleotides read TGTGCCAGCAGCTTGACGGATAATTCACCCCTCCACTTT. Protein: CASSLTDNSPLHF.